The 13 T cell receptor beta chains listed next were all sequenced from one sample in a study of blood T cell repertoires in COVID-19. The data were produced by immunoSEQ multiplex PCR, yet TCRdb's version contains in-frame clones alone and is incomplete. Of 300,000 to 350,000 clones in the sample, 85% to 90% were seen once. The sequenced sample was PBMCs or T cells enriched from blood (not recorded which). Receptor source: a woman between 18 and 30 years old with acute COVID-19.

V is TRBV7-9 and J is TRBJ1-4; D gene uncertain. The CDR3 has 16 residues. Trimming took off 0 bases at V and 7 bases at J, with 15 bases between the two ends. Per germline, CDR1 SEHNR and CDR2 FQNEAQ (reference sequence). The CDR3, as DNA: TGTGCCAGCAGCTTAGCAGGCATGGGCAGAAGTGAAAAACTGTTTTTT. Protein product: CASSLAGMGRSEKLFF.

This rearrangement joins TRBV15 to TRBJ1-1, with TRBD1 matching 8 bases. This CDR3 has 14 residues. The germline CDR1 and CDR2 sequences are LNHNV and YYDKDF (reference sequence). With 8 bases clipped from V and 9 bases from J, the junction kept 14 bases outside the gene matches. CDR3: CATGRLGDRSQAFF. The DNA for the CDR3 is TGTGCCACCGGGAGGCTCGGGGACAGGTCCCAAGCTTTCTTT.

V and J are TRBV12-5 and TRBJ2-5; 7 nucleotides match TRBD2. Per germline, CDR1 LGHNT and CDR2 FRNRAP. Trimming cost V 0 bases and J 1 base; bases outside gene matches: 5. CDR3 length equals 16 residues. The CDR3 reads CASGLVRWGGQETQYF. As DNA, the CDR3 is TGTGCTAGTGGTTTGGTACGTTGGGGGGGCCAAGAGACCCAGTACTTC.

The rearrangement joins TRBV7-9 to TRBJ1-1, with D possibly matching TRBD1 (5 bases). V lost 5 bases, J lost 6 bases, and 10 bases lay in between. CDR1 is SEHNR, CDR2 FQNEAQ, per germline (reference sequence). The CDR3 contains 12 residues. CDR3 bases: TGTGCCAGCAGCATGACAGACCCTGAAGCTTTCTTT. Its protein product is CASSMTDPEAFF.

CDR3 sequence: CASSVGSRGPNQPQHF. The CDR3, as DNA: TGTGCCAGCAGTGTTGGGAGCAGGGGGCCTAATCAGCCCCAGCATTTT. V is TRBV27 and J is TRBJ1-5, with 8 nucleotides matching TRBD1. Germline V gene data show CDR1 as MNHEY and CDR2 as SMNVEV (reference sequence). Losses at the gene ends were 5 bases for V and 4 bases for J; bases not matched to a gene: 10. The CDR3 runs to 16 residues.

The chain has TRBV19 and TRBJ2-1; a weak D match, TRBD1 (6 bases). Trimming pared 2 bases from V and 5 bases from J, leaving 13 bases between. The CDR3 is made up of 15 amino acids. Per the germline V gene, CDR1 is LNHDA and CDR2 is SQIVND (reference sequence). In DNA form, the CDR3 reads TGTGCCAGTAGTATATCTGGGGGCGCGCACAATGAGCAGTTCTTC. Its translation: CASSISGGAHNEQFF.

This rearrangement joins TRBV19 to TRBJ1-2; 9 bases agree with TRBD1. The CDR3 length is 18 residues. V lost 6 bases to trimming and J lost 0 bases; unmatched junction nucleotides: 14. Germline V gives CDR1 LNHDA, CDR2 SQIVND (reference sequence). CDR3 DNA sequence: TGTGCCAGTAGGGAGTTACCGGACAGGGGAAAAGCTAACTATGGCTACACCTTC. As protein: CASRELPDRGKANYGYTF.

Regarding this clone: The identical CDR3 is also encoded by other nucleotide sequences in the sample. This sequence joins TRBV27 and TRBJ1-3, with no clear D. The CDR3 has 13 residues. The V gene's germline CDR1 is MNHEY and CDR2 SMNVEV (reference sequence). The V end was cut by 5 bases, the J end by 0 bases, with 5 bases between. The CDR3 DNA is TGTGCCAGCAGTCCGAGCTCTGGAAACACCATATATTTT. It codes for CASSPSSGNTIYF.

The chain carries TRBV20-1 and TRBJ1-1; a weak D match, TRBD1 (6 bases). Germline V gene data show CDR1 as DFQATT and CDR2 as SNEGSKA (reference sequence). Trimming pared 5 bases from V and 4 bases from J, leaving 17 bases between. The CDR3 runs to 14 residues. The CDR3 bases are TGCAGTGCTCGTGACCACAGGGCGGGCACTGAAGCTTTCTTT. Translation gives CSARDHRAGTEAFF.

V gene TRBV5-1 combines with J gene TRBJ2-1; 8 bases align to TRBD2. The CDR3 is 16 residues long. V lost 1 base and J lost 4; bases outside the gene matches: 7. Looked up from germline, CDR1 is SGHRS and CDR2 is YFSETQ. The CDR3 region is CASSLRLTGGYNEQFF. In nucleotides, the CDR3 is TGCGCCAGCAGCTTGCGCCTAACGGGAGGGTACAATGAGCAGTTCTTC.

The CDR3: CASSHRQGWEKLFF. The CDR3 region has the DNA TGTGCCAGCAGTCACCGACAGGGTTGGGAAAAACTGTTTTTT. The chain combines TRBV28 with TRBJ1-4; 7 nucleotides match TRBD1. The germline V gene has CDR1 MDHEN and CDR2 SYDVKM. The CDR3 runs 14 residues. V was pared by 5 bases and J by 8 bases, with 8 bases of the junction left unmatched.

V and J are TRBV15 and TRBJ2-1; D is perhaps TRBD2 (6 bases). Germline CDR1 LNHNV, CDR2 YYDKDF (reference sequence). This CDR3 contains 16 residues. V was clipped by 5 bases and J by 5 bases, with 19 bases between them. DNA for the CDR3: TGTGCCACCAGCCCCCGGAGGGGAGAGGGAAACAATGAGCAGTTCTTC. Residues: CATSPRRGEGNNEQFF.

The genes are TRBV7-9 and TRBJ1-2; possible D gene TRBD1, 5 bases. The germline V and J ends were trimmed by 5 bases and 5 bases, with 15 bases remaining between them. The germline gives CDR1 SEHNR, CDR2 FQNEAQ (reference sequence). The CDR3 has 14 residues. The chain's CDR3 is CASSPSQVLYGYTF. In nucleotides, the CDR3 is TGTGCCAGCAGCCCCTCACAGGTTTTATATGGCTACACCTTC. Complete variable domain (other parts from reference TRBV7-9 and TRBJ1-2): DTGVSQNPRHKITKRGQNVTFRCDPISEHNRLYWYRQTLGQGPEFLTYFQNEAQLEKSRLLSDRFSAERPKGSFSTLEIQRTEQGDSAMYLCASSPSQVLYGYTFGSGTRLTVV.